The 29 T cell receptor beta chains listed next were all sequenced from one sample in a study of blood T cell repertoires in COVID-19. TCRdb's table, derived via immunoSEQ multiplex PCR, lists solely in-frame clones and lacks some. The sample carries 360,000 or so clones, roughly 86% recorded once. Sample: PBMCs or T cells enriched from blood (not recorded which). All receptors come from a woman aged 25 to 39 who had recovered from COVID-19.

The rearrangement uses TRBV3-1 (or the pseudogene TRBV3-2) and TRBJ2-3; no reliable D call. This CDR3 has 13 amino acids. The germline V gene has CDR1 LGHDT and CDR2 YNNKEL (reference sequence). V was clipped by 5 bases and J by 1 base, with 7 bases between them. CDR3 loop: CASSSGGTDTQYF. CDR3 nucleotides: TGTGCCAGCAGCTCCGGAGGCACAGATACGCAGTATTTT.

The rearrangement uses TRBV10-2 and TRBJ1-6; 10 positions agree with TRBD1. J was trimmed by 8 bases and V by 6 bases; bases with no gene match: 4. This CDR3 spans 14 amino acids. CDR1 and CDR2 (germline): WSHSY, SAAADI. CDR3 amino acids: CASRPGQGYSPLHF. Here the CDR3 DNA reads TGCGCCAGCAGACCGGGACAGGGGTATTCACCCCTCCACTTT.

V is TRBV7-9 and J is TRBJ2-6, with 11 bases fitting TRBD1. Unmatched junction bases numbered 10, after V lost 5 bases and J lost 1 base. CDR1 SEHNR and CDR2 FQNEAQ come from the germline V gene (reference sequence). The CDR3 contains 19 residues. The CDR3 protein is CASSNTLDRGRSGANVLTF. As DNA, the CDR3 is TGTGCCAGCAGCAATACGTTGGACAGGGGGCGGTCTGGGGCCAACGTCCTGACTTTC. Full variable domain (remainder filled in from reference TRBV7-9 and TRBJ2-6): DTGVSQNPRHKITKRGQNVTFRCDPISEHNRLYWYRQTLGQGPEFLTYFQNEAQLEKSRLLSDRFSAERPKGSFSTLEIQRTEQGDSAMYLCASSNTLDRGRSGANVLTFGAGSRLTVL.

The chain has TRBV24-1 and TRBJ2-2, with 13 bases fitting TRBD2. Looked up from germline, CDR1 is KGHDR and CDR2 is SFDVKD. The CDR3 is 18 residues long. V shed 5 bases, J shed 1 base, and the junction held 6 bases outside the gene matches. As DNA, the CDR3 is TGTGCCACCAGTGGACGGACTAGCGGGAGCATGAACACCGGGGAGCTGTTTTTT. This translates into CATSGRTSGSMNTGELFF.

The chain links TRBV19 to TRBJ1-2; 12 bases map to TRBD1. Trimming cost V 4 bases and J 3 bases; bases outside gene matches: 15. The CDR3 is 19 amino acids. Germline CDR1 and CDR2: LNHDA and SQIVND (reference sequence). DNA for the CDR3: TGTGCCAGTAGTAGGGACAGGGGGCAAGGGACCAAGTGGGACTATGGCTACACCTTC. This sequence encodes CASSRDRGQGTKWDYGYTF. Full variable domain (missing parts from reference TRBV19 and TRBJ1-2): DGGITQSPKYLFRKEGQNVTLSCEQNLNHDAMYWYRQDPGQGLRLIYYSQIVNDFQKGDIAEGYSVSREKKESFPLTVTSAQKNPTAFYLCASSRDRGQGTKWDYGYTFGSGTRLTVV.

This clone was observed a handful of times. The J gene is TRBJ1-4, the V gene TRBV21-1; the D call TRBD1 from the table was never checked on the DNA. TRBV21-1 corresponds to a pseudogene. The CDR3 extends over 15 amino acids. CDR3 DNA sequence: TGTGCCAGCAGCCCATGGGGCCGCAGTAATGAAAAACTGTTTTTT. Translation: CASSPWGRSNEKLFF.

The gene calls are TRBV7-9 and TRBJ2-7, with TRBD2 matching over 9 bases. V was clipped by 4 bases and J by 6 bases; unmatched bases: 7. The CDR3 totals 14 residues. Germline CDR1 and CDR2: SEHNR and FQNEAQ (reference sequence). The CDR3 sequence: CASSSWRGGAEQYF. In DNA, the CDR3 is TGTGCCAGCAGCTCCTGGCGGGGGGGCGCCGAGCAGTACTTC.

This chain connects TRBV2 to TRBJ2-1, with 9 bases aligning to TRBD2. CDR3 length equals 15 residues. Germline values: CDR1 SNHLY, CDR2 FYNNEI. Unmatched junction bases numbered 7, after V lost 6 bases and J lost 4 bases. The CDR3 DNA reads as TGTGCCAGCAGCAAGGGACTAGCCGAGTACAATGAGCAGTTCTTC. This encodes CASSKGLAEYNEQFF.

This chain connects TRBV7-3 to TRBJ1-5; D is possibly TRBD1 (6 bases). The CDR3 is 13 amino acids. The germline CDR1 and CDR2 sequences are SGHTA and FQGTGA. Trimming took off 0 bases at V and 7 bases at J, with 7 bases between the two ends. The CDR3 sequence is CASSLTQGQPQHF. In DNA form, the CDR3 reads TGTGCCAGCAGCTTAACACAGGGCCAGCCCCAGCATTTT. Complete variable domain (other parts from reference TRBV7-3 and TRBJ1-5): GAGVSQTPSNKVTEKGKYVELRCDPISGHTALYWYRQSLGQGPEFLIYFQGTGAADDSGLPNDRFFAVRPEGSVSTLKIQRTERGDSAVYLCASSLTQGQPQHFGDGTRLSIL.

The chain carries TRBV12-3 or TRBV12-4 and TRBJ1-1, with 7 bases matching TRBD1. This CDR3 is built from 13 residues. With V trimmed by 5 bases and J by 4 bases, 4 bases remained unmatched. The CDR3 reads CASSVTGSTEAFF. CDR3 DNA: TGTGCCAGCAGTGTGACAGGGAGCACTGAAGCTTTCTTT.

This sequence joins TRBV7-9 and TRBJ1-5; 9 nucleotides agree with TRBD1. Germline V gives CDR1 SEHNR, CDR2 FQNEAQ (reference sequence). This CDR3 has 15 amino acids. J was trimmed by 6 bases and V by 6 bases; bases with no gene match: 9. CDR3 coding DNA: TGTGCCAGCAGTTCCGGGACAGGGTATTTTCAGCCCCAGCATTTT. Translating it yields CASSSGTGYFQPQHF. The full variable domain, completed using reference TRBV7-9 and TRBJ1-5, is DTGVSQNPRHKITKRGQNVTFRCDPISEHNRLYWYRQTLGQGPEFLTYFQNEAQLEKSRLLSDRFSAERPKGSFSTLEIQRTEQGDSAMYLCASSSGTGYFQPQHFGDGTRLSIL.

A note on this clone: The sample carries other DNA sequences with the same CDR3. The chain has TRBV5-1 and TRBJ1-1; D possibly corresponds to TRBD1 (6 bases). Germline V gene lookup returns CDR1 SGHRS and CDR2 YFSETQ. V was cut by 2 bases and J by 0 bases, with 8 bases left in between. The CDR3 extends over 14 amino acids. CDR3 DNA: TGCGCCAGCAGCTTAGGACAGATGAACACTGAAGCTTTCTTT. Encoded protein: CASSLGQMNTEAFF.

The J gene is TRBJ2-1, the V gene TRBV28, with 8 positions matching TRBD1. Germline lookup yields CDR1 MDHEN and CDR2 SYDVKM. This CDR3 has 16 residues. V trimming: 5 bases; J trimming: 6 bases; junction bases outside the gene matches: 12. DNA of the CDR3: TGTGCCAGCAGTCCGTTTACGACAGGGGAGTTCAATGAGCAGTTCTTC. It encodes CASSPFTTGEFNEQFF.

This clone was counted only a few times. The chain joins TRBV21-1 to TRBJ1-1. TRBV21-1 is termed a pseudogene. This CDR3 has 14 residues. The CDR3 bases are TGTGCCAGCCCCGGAGATTTTCTGAACACTGAAGCTTTCTTT. Translated, it gives CASPGDFLNTEAFF.

The chain joins TRBV7-3 to TRBJ1-2; D gene unclear. The CDR3 has 14 residues. The V end was cut by 5 bases, the J end by 0 bases, with 10 bases between. From germline, CDR1 is SGHTA and CDR2 FQGTGA. The CDR3 bases are TGTGCCAGCAGCCCGGACGGGACTAACTATGGCTACACCTTC. This codes for CASSPDGTNYGYTF.

The gene calls are TRBV27 and TRBJ1-5; D call uncertain. The ends were cut back, 10 bases at V and 0 bases at J, with 13 bases in the middle. Germline V gives CDR1 MNHEY, CDR2 SMNVEV (reference sequence). CDR3 length: 14 amino acids. CDR3: CATPKRYSNQPQHF. CDR3 coding DNA: TGTGCCACCCCAAAGCGTTATAGCAATCAGCCCCAGCATTTT.

The J gene is TRBJ2-7, the V gene TRBV9; 8 bases map to TRBD1. The trim removed 0 bases at V and 4 bases at J, leaving 6 bases unmatched. Germline assignment: CDR1 SGDLS and CDR2 YYNGEE. The CDR3 sequence is 15 residues long. This CDR3 is CASSVGMRQGYEQYF. Written as DNA, the CDR3 is TGTGCCAGCAGCGTAGGAATGAGACAGGGGTACGAGCAGTACTTC.

This chain connects TRBV27 to TRBJ2-7, with a tentative D call TRBD1 (7 bases). CDR1 and CDR2 from the germline V gene are MNHEY and SMNVEV (reference sequence). Deletions cut 6 bases from V and 4 bases from J, with 19 bases between. CDR3 length: 15 residues. The CDR3 DNA sequence: TGTGCCAGCAGCCCAGCGGTGGCAGGGGGGTACGAGCAGTACTTC. It specifies CASSPAVAGGYEQYF.

This clone was seen a single time. The V and J genes are TRBV18 and TRBJ2-1, with D maybe TRBD2 (6 bases). Germline CDR1 reads KGHSH; CDR2 reads LQKENI. The CDR3 runs 15 residues. The V end was cut by 4 bases, the J end by 8 bases, with 18 bases between. CDR3 region: CASSQGLLDIDEQFF. Written as DNA, the CDR3 is TGTGCCAGCTCACAGGGACTCCTGGATATCGATGAGCAGTTCTTC.

The genes are TRBV19 and TRBJ2-7; 9 bases are shared with TRBD1. The CDR3 is made up of 15 amino acids. J gave up 3 bases and V 5 bases, and 8 bases lay outside the gene matches. Germline V CDR1 and CDR2: LNHDA, SQIVND (reference sequence). The CDR3 nucleotides are TGTGCCAGTAGTTATCCAGGACAGGGGATCTACGAGCAGTACTTC. Amino acids: CASSYPGQGIYEQYF.

The chain employs TRBV29-1 and TRBJ1-1, with unresolved D. There are 11 residues in the CDR3. The V gene lost 3 bases and the J gene lost 4 bases, with 6 bases spanning the gap. Germline CDR1 and CDR2: SQVTM and ANQGSEA. CDR3 region: CSVDHSTEAFF. CDR3 coding DNA: TGCAGCGTTGACCATAGCACTGAAGCTTTCTTT. Looking up the rest from reference TRBV29-1 and TRBJ1-1 gives the full variable domain: SAVISQKPSRDICQRGTSLTIQCQVDSQVTMMFWYRQQPGQSLTLIATANQGSEATYESGFVIDKFPISRPNLTFSTLTVSNMSPEDSSIYLCSVDHSTEAFFGQGTRLTVV.

The chain is built from TRBV28 and TRBJ2-7; 9 nucleotides align to TRBD2. The CDR3 covers 14 residues. The germline gives CDR1 MDHEN, CDR2 SYDVKM. V was pared by 5 bases and J by 3 bases, with 5 bases of the junction left unmatched. CDR3 nucleotides: TGTGCCAGCAGTCTAGCGGGAAGCAACTACGAGCAGTACTTC. Residues: CASSLAGSNYEQYF.

The chain combines TRBV7-2 with TRBJ1-3, with 8 bases lining up with TRBD1. V lost 5 bases, J lost 5 bases, and 5 bases stayed unmatched. The germline gives CDR1 SGHTA, CDR2 FQGNSA. This CDR3 has 14 amino acids. CDR3 protein: CASSLDRGRNTIYF. CDR3 in DNA: TGTGCCAGCAGCCTAGACAGGGGAAGAAACACCATATATTTT.

The J gene is TRBJ2-1, the V gene TRBV28, with D maybe TRBD1 (7 bases). Germline values: CDR1 MDHEN, CDR2 SYDVKM. CDR3 size: 15 residues. Trimming removed 6 bases at V and 4 bases at J, with 16 bases between. In DNA, the CDR3 is TGTGCCAGCAGGACTGGGGGGACAGCTTACAATGAGCAGTTCTTC. Its protein product is CASRTGGTAYNEQFF.

CDR3 loop: CASIKHPGQSYGYTF. DNA for the CDR3: TGTGCCAGCATTAAACATCCGGGACAGAGCTATGGCTACACCTTC. The chain couples TRBV6-5 to TRBJ1-2, with 7 bases matching TRBD1. This CDR3 region has 15 residues. CDR1 MNHEY and CDR2 SVGAGI come from the germline V gene. V gave up 7 bases and J gave up 4 bases; unmatched junction bases: 12.

The chain uses TRBV12-3 or TRBV12-4 and TRBJ2-7, with no clear D. V was shortened by 3 bases and J by 5 bases, with 2 bases between the two germline ends. This CDR3 contains 10 residues. The chain's CDR3 is CASSFDEQYF. The DNA of the CDR3 is TGTGCCAGCAGTTTCGACGAGCAGTACTTC.

V and J are TRBV5-1 and TRBJ2-3, with 8 positions matching TRBD1. Germline CDR1 is SGHRS and CDR2 is YFSETQ. V gave up 4 bases and J gave up 3 bases; unmatched junction bases: 7. CDR3 length: 15 amino acids. CDR3 loop: CASSNTGGWTDTQYF. As DNA, the CDR3 is TGCGCCAGCAGCAATACAGGGGGATGGACAGATACGCAGTATTTT.

The gene calls are TRBV15 and TRBJ2-7, with 7 nucleotides matching TRBD1. The length of the CDR3 is 15 residues. In germline, CDR1 is LNHNV, CDR2 YYDKDF (reference sequence). V shed 3 bases, J shed 0 bases, and the junction held 5 bases outside the gene matches. CDR3 sequence: CATSRTGTVSYEQYF. CDR3 sequence (DNA): TGTGCCACCAGCAGGACCGGGACAGTCTCCTACGAGCAGTACTTC. The whole variable domain, filled in from reference TRBV15 and TRBJ2-7, reads DAMVIQNPRYQVTQFGKPVTLSCSQTLNHNVMYWYQQKSSQAPKLLFHYYDKDFNNEADTPDNFQSRRPNTSFCFLDIRSPGLGDTAMYLCATSRTGTVSYEQYFGPGTRLTVT.

The chain's CDR3 is CASSEDGTGLINQPQHF. CDR3 bases: TGTGCCAGCAGTGAAGATGGGACAGGTCTAATCAATCAGCCCCAGCATTTT. V is TRBV2 and J is TRBJ1-5; 8 nucleotides align to TRBD1. The CDR3 runs to 17 residues. The V gene end was trimmed by 1 base and the J gene end by 3 bases; junction bases not matched to a gene: 8. Germline values: CDR1 SNHLY, CDR2 FYNNEI.